This T cell receptor beta chain was sequenced for a study of CDR3 diversity in severe acne. TCRdb itself ran the PCR reads through MiXCR, one entry per CDR3 protein. The sample gives about 85,000 distinct CDR3 sequences, 45% to 50% of which show up once; roughly a tenth is in the top ten. This CDR3 has 17 residues. The germline gives CDR1 SGHAT, CDR2 FQDESV (reference sequence). V gave up 4 bases and J gave up 2 bases, with 17 bases separating them. This clonotype was seen ten or more times. The genes are TRBV11-1 and TRBJ2-2; no definite D call. The sample was blood. This clonotype was obtained from a male donor in good health, serving as a control. CDR3 sequence reads: CASSSHVAGPNTGELFF. The CDR3 nucleotides read TGTGCCAGCAGCTCACACGTTGCCGGGCCAAACACCGGGGAGCTGTTTTTT.